These T cell receptor beta chains were read from a single sample in a study of CD8+ T cells in alopecia areata. The protocol was immunoSEQ multiplex PCR, while the TCRdb copy is restricted to in-frame clones and leaves out a portion. The profile shows 180,000 or so clones, approximately 53% of them singletons. The starting material was CD8+ T cells sorted from blood, obtained at week 24, from a patient treated with tofacitinib. The receptors here all came from a human donor with alopecia areata. Each CDR3 is given with its conserved first and last residue. The D gene is left open where the match is weak. Clone size is stated in some rows and not others, as once, few, many or a class when expanded.

clone size	CDR3 length	J gene	D gene	V gene	CDR3 protein	CDR3 DNA
-	15	TRBJ2-5	TRBD1	TRBV10-3	CAISEDGTGAETQYF	TGTGCCATCAGTGAGGATGGGACAGGGGCAGAGACCCAGTACTTC
few	17	TRBJ2-3	-	TRBV11-1	CASTRGERLIHSDTQYF	TGTGCCAGCACCCGGGGAGAGAGGCTGATTCATTCAGATACGCAGTATTTT
-	14	TRBJ1-6	-	TRBV5-6	CASAHIVLDSPLHF	TGTGCCAGCGCCCATATCGTCTTGGATTCACCCCTCCACTTT
-	13	TRBJ1-1	-	TRBV10-2	CASMGNMNTEAFF	TGCGCCAGCATGGGGAATATGAACACTGAAGCTTTCTTT
few	14	TRBJ2-7	-	TRBV11-3	CASSQVADSYEQYF	TGCGCCAGCAGCCAAGTAGCGGACTCCTACGAGCAGTACTTC
-	19	TRBJ2-7	TRBD2	TRBV7-3	CASSPAPRTQSGGAYEQYF	TGTGCCAGCAGCCCAGCCCCACGCACCCAAAGCGGGGGGGCTTACGAGCAGTACTTC
-	10	TRBJ1-4	TRBD1	TRBV29-1	CSVGDRELFF	TGCAGCGTTGGGGACAGGGAACTGTTTTTT
-	12	TRBJ2-5	-	TRBV14	CASRRYGETQYF	TGTGCCAGCAGGAGGTATGGGGAGACCCAGTACTTC
few	14	TRBJ2-2	-	TRBV7-6	CASRPEESTGELFF	TGTGCCAGCAGGCCGGAGGAGAGCACCGGGGAGCTGTTTTTT
-	15	TRBJ2-7	TRBD2	TRBV6-6	CASRQLAGVVYEQYF	TGTGCCAGCAGACAACTAGCGGGGGTGGTCTACGAGCAGTACTTC
-	15	TRBJ2-2	-	TRBV29-1	CSVEMGGTDTGELFF	TGCAGCGTTGAAATGGGGGGCACAGACACCGGGGAGCTGTTTTTT
-	14	TRBJ2-7	TRBD1	TRBV29-1	CSVARDRNSNEQYF	TGCAGCGTTGCCCGGGACAGGAATTCCAACGAGCAGTACTTC
-	15	TRBJ2-7	-	TRBV5-6	CASSLNPGGPYEQYF	TGTGCCAGCAGCTTGAATCCCGGGGGCCCCTACGAGCAGTACTTC
-	15	TRBJ2-3	TRBD2	TRBV4-2	CASSNLAGSTDTQYF	TGTGCCAGCAGCAATCTAGCGGGGAGCACAGATACGCAGTATTTT
-	13	TRBJ2-7	-	TRBV7-7	CASSLGTAYEQYF	TGTGCCAGCAGCTTAGGCACAGCCTACGAGCAGTACTTC
few	17	TRBJ2-6	-	TRBV29-1	CSVVEVGTSSGANVLTF	TGCAGCGTTGTTGAAGTCGGCACTAGCTCTGGGGCCAACGTCCTGACTTTC
once	17	TRBJ1-1	TRBD1	TRBV30	CAWSEGAGGGMNTEAFF	TGTGCCTGGAGTGAGGGGGCAGGGGGAGGGATGAACACTGAAGCTTTCTTT
-	16	TRBJ2-7	TRBD1	TRBV7-9	CASSPGSGTGSYEQYF	TGTGCCAGCAGCCCCGGTTCCGGGACAGGGAGCTACGAGCAGTACTTC
-	14	TRBJ2-3	-	TRBV11-2	CASSPPTSTDTQYF	TGTGCCAGCAGCCCCCCGACTAGCACAGATACGCAGTATTTT
few	15	TRBJ2-1	TRBD1	TRBV5-1	CASSSGQGARNEQFF	TGCGCCAGCAGCTCAGGACAGGGGGCGCGGAATGAGCAGTTCTTC
-	14	TRBJ2-2	-	TRBV10-2	CASSEIMNTGELFF	TGCGCCAGCAGTGAAATTATGAACACCGGGGAGCTGTTTTTT
-	14	TRBJ2-7	TRBD1	TRBV27	CASSAGQGDYEQYF	TGTGCCAGCAGTGCGGGACAGGGGGACTACGAGCAGTACTTC
few	13	TRBJ1-5	-	TRBV11-1	CASSQTSHQPQHF	TGTGCCAGCAGCCAAACTTCCCATCAGCCCCAGCATTTT
few	13	TRBJ2-3	-	TRBV29-1	CSVDQGGKDTQYF	TGCAGCGTTGACCAGGGGGGAAAAGATACGCAGTATTTT
once	15	TRBJ2-1	TRBD1	TRBV11-2	CASSQPGQGYNEQFF	TGTGCCAGCAGCCAACCGGGACAGGGTTACAATGAGCAGTTCTTC
-	15	TRBJ1-2	-	TRBV25-1	CASSEAGKGNYGYTF	TGTGCCAGCAGTGAAGCAGGGAAGGGTAACTATGGCTACACCTTC
-	18	TRBJ2-6	-	TRBV11-2	CASSWEGTAYFGANVLTF	TGTGCCAGCAGCTGGGAGGGGACAGCATATTTTGGGGCCAACGTCCTGACTTTC
few	15	TRBJ1-2	-	TRBV5-6	CASSLRELRVDGYTF	TGTGCCAGCAGCTTGCGAGAGCTCCGGGTGGATGGCTACACCTTC
-	17	TRBJ2-7	-	TRBV5-6	CASTQLVSFGGSYEQYF	TGTGCCAGCACCCAATTGGTCTCTTTCGGGGGAAGTTACGAGCAGTACTTC
-	14	TRBJ2-1	TRBD2	TRBV2	CASRLSSGAHEQFF	TGTGCCAGCAGGTTGTCTAGCGGGGCCCATGAGCAGTTCTTC
-	16	TRBJ2-2	-	TRBV7-8	CASMIPQGGGAGELFF	TGTGCCAGCATGATTCCACAGGGGGGGGGCGCCGGGGAGCTGTTTTTT
-	12	TRBJ2-1	-	TRBV11-2	CASSLPANEQFF	TGTGCCAGCAGCCTCCCGGCGAATGAGCAGTTCTTC
once	14	TRBJ1-1	TRBD1	TRBV12-5	CASGFLTGPTEAFF	TGTGCTAGTGGTTTCCTGACAGGGCCCACTGAAGCTTTCTTT
-	15	TRBJ2-1	TRBD1	TRBV9	CASSVQGAGVDEQFF	TGTGCCAGCAGCGTACAGGGGGCAGGTGTCGATGAGCAGTTCTTC
-	15	TRBJ1-5	-	TRBV13	CASSSSDEGNQPQHF	TGTGCCAGCAGCTCCTCGGACGAGGGCAATCAGCCCCAGCATTTT
-	16	TRBJ1-2	TRBD1	TRBV11-1	CASSLSTGQGNYGYTF	TGTGCCAGTAGCTTAAGTACGGGACAGGGAAACTATGGCTACACCTTC
once	12	TRBJ2-2	-	TRBV29-1	CSVVKDTGELFF	TGCAGCGTTGTTAAGGACACCGGGGAGCTGTTTTTT